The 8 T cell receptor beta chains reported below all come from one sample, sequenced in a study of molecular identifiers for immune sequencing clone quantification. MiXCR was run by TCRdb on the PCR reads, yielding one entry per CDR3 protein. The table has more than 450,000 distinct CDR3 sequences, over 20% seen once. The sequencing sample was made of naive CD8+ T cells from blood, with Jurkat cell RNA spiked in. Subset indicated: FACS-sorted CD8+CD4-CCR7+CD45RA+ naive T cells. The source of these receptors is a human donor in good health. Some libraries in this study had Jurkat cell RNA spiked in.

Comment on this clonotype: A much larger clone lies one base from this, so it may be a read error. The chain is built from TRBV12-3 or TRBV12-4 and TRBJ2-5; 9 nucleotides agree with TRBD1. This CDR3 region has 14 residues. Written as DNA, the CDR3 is TGTGCCAGCAGTCCGGAGGACAGGGGAGAGGCCCAGTACTTC. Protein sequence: CASSPEDRGEAQYF.

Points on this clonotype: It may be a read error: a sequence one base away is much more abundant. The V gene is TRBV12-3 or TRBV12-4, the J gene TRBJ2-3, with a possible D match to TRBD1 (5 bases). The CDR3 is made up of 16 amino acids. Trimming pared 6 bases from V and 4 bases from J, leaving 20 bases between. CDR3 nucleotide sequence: TGTGCCAGCAGCCCCGGACATGGTTTGGTTCCAGATACGCAGTATTTT. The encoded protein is CASSPGHGLVPDTQYF.

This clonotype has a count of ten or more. The CDR3, as DNA: TGTGCCTGGAGTTTACTAGCGGGGGGCTACGAGCAGTACTTC. Its translation: CAWSLLAGGYEQYF. This rearrangement joins TRBV30 to TRBJ2-7; 12 bases line up with TRBD2. The CDR3 spans 14 residues. Germline CDR1 reads GTSNPN; CDR2 reads SVGIG (reference sequence). J gave up 3 bases and V 2 bases, and 2 bases lay outside the gene matches.

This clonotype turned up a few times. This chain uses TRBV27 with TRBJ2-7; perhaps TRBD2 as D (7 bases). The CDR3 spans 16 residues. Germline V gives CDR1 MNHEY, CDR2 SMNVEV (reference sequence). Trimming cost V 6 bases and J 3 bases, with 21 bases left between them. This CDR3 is CASRTMWGGRNYEQYF. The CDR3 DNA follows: TGTGCCAGCAGGACGATGTGGGGGGGGCGCAACTACGAGCAGTACTTC.

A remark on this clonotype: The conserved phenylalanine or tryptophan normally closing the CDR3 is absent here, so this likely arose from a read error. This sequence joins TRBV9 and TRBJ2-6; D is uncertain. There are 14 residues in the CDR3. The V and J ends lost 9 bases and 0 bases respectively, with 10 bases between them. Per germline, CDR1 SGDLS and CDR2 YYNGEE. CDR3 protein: CATSPDSGANVLTL. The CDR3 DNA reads TGTGCCACCTCCCCAGACTCTGGGGCCAACGTCCTGACTCTC.

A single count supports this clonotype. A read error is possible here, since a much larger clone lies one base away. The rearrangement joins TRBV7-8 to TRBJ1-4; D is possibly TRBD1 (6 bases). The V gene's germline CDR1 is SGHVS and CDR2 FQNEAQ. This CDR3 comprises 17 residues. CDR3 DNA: TGTGCCAGCAGCTTAGGTCCTAACAGGGCTTCGGAGGGAAAACCGTTTTTT. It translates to CASSLGPNRASEGKPFF.

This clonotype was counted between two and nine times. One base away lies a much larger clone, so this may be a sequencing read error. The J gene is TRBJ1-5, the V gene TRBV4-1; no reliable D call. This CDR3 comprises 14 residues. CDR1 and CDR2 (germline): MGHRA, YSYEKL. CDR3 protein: CASSPVSSYQPQHF. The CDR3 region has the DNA TGCGCCAGCAGCCCGGTCAGTAGCTATCAGCCCCAGCATTTT.

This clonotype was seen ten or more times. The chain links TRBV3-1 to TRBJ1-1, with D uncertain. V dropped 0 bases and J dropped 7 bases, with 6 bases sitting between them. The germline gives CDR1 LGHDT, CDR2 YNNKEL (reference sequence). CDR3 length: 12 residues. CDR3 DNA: TGTGCCAGCAGCCAAGATCAGGTTGAAGCTTTCTTT. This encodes CASSQDQVEAFF.